These 21 T cell receptor beta chains were sequenced from one sample in a study of blood T cells in healthy people across ages. Combining a sample-barcoded 5' primer with a J-beta primer mix, a second PCR ran for roughly 6 to 12 cycles. TCRdb reanalysed the 5' RACE reads using MiXCR and keeps one entry per CDR3 protein. The table shows 650,000 or so distinct CDR3 sequences, with roughly half occurring only once. The sample was blood. Receptor source: a woman of 80 years or more in good health.

The chain is built from TRBV7-2 and TRBJ1-1; D unclear. CDR3 length equals 15 residues. Trimming pared 2 bases from V and 4 bases from J, leaving 14 bases between. Germline-derived CDR1 and CDR2 are SGHTA and FQGNSA. CDR3 coding DNA: TGTGCCAGCAGCTTATGGGGAGGAGGTGGCACTGAAGCTTTCTTT. Its translation is CASSLWGGGGTEAFF.

Here the CDR3 DNA reads TGTGCCAGCAGTTCGGGACGGAGCAATCAGCCCCAGCATTTT. This encodes CASSSGRSNQPQHF. The V and J genes are TRBV12-3 or TRBV12-4 and TRBJ1-5, with D tentatively TRBD1 (5 bases). V was cut by 4 bases and J by 1 base, with 8 bases left in between. CDR3 length: 14 residues.

The rearrangement uses TRBV7-2 and TRBJ2-3; TRBD2 matches at 11 bases. The CDR3 is 17 amino acids. The V segment lost 3 bases and the J segment 2 bases; nucleotides outside the gene matches: 7. Germline V lookup: CDR1 SGHTA, CDR2 FQGNSA. The CDR3 DNA reads TGTGCCAGCAGCTTCCCGGATAGCGGGGGGGCCACAGATACGCAGTATTTT. Translation gives CASSFPDSGGATDTQYF.

This clonotype came up a few times. This chain joins TRBV7-9 and TRBJ2-5; 8 positions agree with TRBD1. Trimming removed 4 bases from V and 11 bases from J; junction bases left unmatched: 12. The CDR3 contains 14 residues. Germline V gene sequence: CDR1 SEHNR, CDR2 FQNEAQ (reference sequence). CDR3: CASSSRTGGPAQYF. Written as DNA, the CDR3 is TGTGCCAGCAGCTCGAGAACAGGGGGACCAGCGCAGTACTTC.

The rearrangement joins TRBV6-1 to TRBJ1-1; TRBD1 aligns across 8 bases. CDR3 length equals 13 residues. J lost 2 bases, V lost 8 bases, and 4 bases had no gene match. Germline V gives CDR1 MNHNS, CDR2 SASEGT. The CDR3 region has the DNA TGTGCCAGCCCAGGACAGGGAAACACTGAAGCTTTCTTT. It encodes CASPGQGNTEAFF.

At least ten counts were recorded for this clonotype. The genes are TRBV20-1 and TRBJ2-1, with D perhaps matching TRBD1 (6 bases). Trimming removed 2 bases from V and 10 bases from J, with 15 bases in between. Germline V gene lookup returns CDR1 DFQATT and CDR2 SNEGSKA (reference sequence). The CDR3 sequence is 13 residues long. The DNA for the CDR3 is TGCAGTGCTAGAATTGGGGGCTGGAGGGAGCAGTTCTTC. This encodes CSARIGGWREQFF.

Ten or more counts support this clonotype. The chain is built from TRBV5-1 and TRBJ1-2; maybe TRBD1 (6 bases). Trimming stripped 2 bases from V and 4 bases from J, with 21 bases between. Germline CDR1 is SGHRS and CDR2 is YFSETQ. This CDR3 region has 17 residues. This CDR3 reads CASSLKEFGGAIYGYTF. CDR3 DNA: TGCGCCAGCAGCTTAAAAGAGTTCGGGGGCGCAATCTATGGCTACACCTTC.

The chain is built from TRBV3-1 and TRBJ1-2; a possible D gene is TRBD1 (6 bases). Trimming removed 0 bases from V and 4 bases from J, with 9 bases in between. This CDR3 has 14 residues. Germline V gene sequence: CDR1 LGHDT, CDR2 YNNKEL (reference sequence). The CDR3 DNA sequence: TGTGCCAGCAGCCAAGAGCGGACAGCCTATGGCTACACCTTC. This codes for CASSQERTAYGYTF.

A remark on this clonotype: This sequence may be a read error, since a much larger clone differs from it by one base. The chain links TRBV5-1 to TRBJ2-6; maybe TRBD1 (5 bases). This CDR3 has 17 residues. The V gene's germline CDR1 is SGHRS and CDR2 YFSETQ. The DNA of the CDR3 is TGCGCCAGCAGCTTGAGCTTTCTCAGCTCTGGGGCCAACGTCCCGACTTTC. Residues: CASSLSFLSSGANVPTF.

CDR3: CASSSPVAGANVLTF. CDR3 bases: TGTGCCAGCAGCTCCCCAGTAGCTGGGGCCAACGTCCTGACTTTC. The chain recombines TRBV13 with TRBJ2-6; D gene unclear. V lost 4 bases and J 2 bases, leaving 9 bases between the germline ends. This CDR3 is built from 15 residues. Germline V gives CDR1 PRHDT, CDR2 FYEKMQ (reference sequence).

This clonotype was observed a few times. The J gene is TRBJ2-2, the V gene TRBV29-1; D unclear. This CDR3 is built from 11 residues. CDR1 and CDR2 (germline): SQVTM, ANQGSEA. V was clipped by 7 bases and J by 5 bases, with 8 bases between them. In nucleotides, the CDR3 is TGCAGCGCCTGGGATACCGGGGAGCTGTTTTTT. Translation gives CSAWDTGELFF.

This chain connects TRBV4-3 to TRBJ2-6, with 11 bases matching TRBD1. CDR3 length equals 18 residues. Germline CDR1 LGHNA, CDR2 YSLEER. V dropped 4 bases and J dropped 0; count of bases not matched to a gene: 5. CDR3 in DNA: TGCGCCAGCAGCCGAGGGACAGGGGGTCCCTCTGGGGCCAACGTCCTGACTTTC. It yields the protein CASSRGTGGPSGANVLTF.

With regard to this clonotype: This may come from a read error, since a much larger clone is one base off. V usage is TRBV28 and J usage is TRBJ2-1; D not resolved. Germline CDR1 and CDR2: MDHEN and SYDVKM. The CDR3 is 13 residues long. The CDR3 spells CASNDYSYNEEFF. Here the CDR3 DNA reads TGTGCCAGCAACGATTATTCCTACAATGAGGAGTTCTTC. Full variable domain (remainder filled in from reference TRBV28 and TRBJ2-1): DVKVTQSSRYLVKRTGEKVFLECVQDMDHENMFWYRQDPGLGLRLIYFSYDVKMKEKGDIPEGYSVSREKKERFSLILESASTNQTSMYLCASNDYSYNEEFFGPGTRLTVL.

The table lists this clonotype with a few counts. J is TRBJ2-2 and V is TRBV9; 7 bases fit TRBD1. The junction had 9 bases not matched to a gene; V was cut back by 4 bases and J by 3 bases. Germline V gene sequence: CDR1 SGDLS, CDR2 YYNGEE. This CDR3 has 16 amino acids. In DNA, the CDR3 is TGTGCCAGCAGCACAGGGGACCCAAGGGACACCGGGGAGCTGTTTTTT. It codes for CASSTGDPRDTGELFF.

V and J are TRBV5-1 and TRBJ2-3; no definite D call. Per the germline V gene, CDR1 is SGHRS and CDR2 is YFSETQ. The CDR3 spans 15 residues. V shed 3 bases and J shed 0 bases, with 11 bases lying between them. The CDR3 nucleotides are TGCGCCAGCAGCTACGATAACCCTAGCACAGATACGCAGTATTTT. It specifies CASSYDNPSTDTQYF. Full variable domain (remainder filled in from reference TRBV5-1 and TRBJ2-3): KAGVTQTPRYLIKTRGQQVTLSCSPISGHRSVSWYQQTPGQGLQFLFEYFSETQRNKGNFPGRFSGRQFSNSRSEMNVSTLELGDSALYLCASSYDNPSTDTQYFGPGTRLTVL.

This clonotype came up many times. The rearrangement links TRBV6-5 to TRBJ2-2; 7 bases align to TRBD1. After removal of 6 bases from V and 5 bases from J, the junction contained 9 bases not matched to a gene. The CDR3 has 15 amino acids. Germline V lookup: CDR1 MNHEY, CDR2 SVGAGI. CDR3 amino acids: CASSRPATGTGELFF. The DNA of the CDR3 is TGTGCCAGCAGCCGACCCGCGACAGGGACCGGGGAGCTGTTTTTT.

The chain joins TRBV9 to TRBJ2-1; D assignment may be TRBD1 or TRBD2 (5 bases each). The CDR3 extends over 14 amino acids. Germline V gene data show CDR1 as SGDLS and CDR2 as YYNGEE. V lost 0 bases and J lost 8, with 12 bases in between. CDR3 region: CASSVGQWDDEQFF. The CDR3 DNA sequence: TGTGCCAGCAGCGTAGGTCAGTGGGACGATGAGCAGTTCTTC.

As to this clonotype: One base away lies a much larger clone, so this may be a sequencing read error. This chain connects TRBV5-1 to TRBJ1-4; possibly TRBD1 for D (6 bases). This CDR3 region has 16 residues. Germline V gene sequence: CDR1 SGHRS, CDR2 YFSETQ. CDR3 sequence (DNA): TGCGCCGGCAGATTGGGGGCACCCATCAATGCGGAAAAACTGTTTTTT. Its translation is CAGRLGAPINAEKLFF.

The sample holds many counts of this clonotype. CDR3 protein: CASSSASGNSLNEQFF. The CDR3 region has the DNA TGTGCCAGCAGCTCGGCTAGCGGAAATTCTCTCAATGAGCAGTTCTTC. The chain couples TRBV7-2 to TRBJ2-1, with 7 positions matching TRBD2. Germline V gives CDR1 SGHTA, CDR2 FQGNSA. The J segment lost 6 bases and the V segment lost 4 bases, leaving 12 bases of the junction unmatched. The CDR3 totals 16 residues.

Regarding this clonotype: A much more abundant neighbour one base away suggests this may be a read error. This chain uses TRBV28 with TRBJ2-7, with D maybe TRBD1 (6 bases). V gave up 5 bases and J gave up 2 bases, with 13 bases separating them. Per the germline V gene, CDR1 is MDHEN and CDR2 is SYDVKM. The CDR3 is 14 amino acids. CDR3 sequence reads: CASSARDIPYEQYF. The CDR3 DNA follows: TGTGCCAGCAGTGCCAGGGACATCCCCTACGAGCAGTACTTC. Full variable domain (remainder filled in from reference TRBV28 and TRBJ2-7): DVKVTQSSRYLVKRTGEKVFLECVQDMDHENMFWYRQDPGLGLRLIYFSYDVKMKEKGDIPEGYSVSREKKERFSLILESASTNQTSMYLCASSARDIPYEQYFGPGTRLTVT.

This clonotype was seen repeatedly, ten times or more. V is TRBV5-1 and J is TRBJ2-7; 14 nucleotides align to TRBD2. The CDR3 loop spans 17 amino acids. V was clipped by 0 bases and J by 0 bases; unmatched bases: 2. Germline V lookup: CDR1 SGHRS, CDR2 YFSETQ. The CDR3 sequence: CASSLGLAGGPSYEQYF. The CDR3 DNA reads TGCGCCAGCAGCTTGGGACTAGCGGGAGGGCCCTCCTACGAGCAGTACTTC.